This T cell receptor beta chain was documented in a study of cytomegalovirus exposure and HLA in healthy donors. Overall study findings and caveats: It was reported that the classifier diagnosed cytomegalovirus status with high specificity and sensitivity in both the original and validation cohorts.

All donors participated as healthy donors of bone marrow. Though nominally healthy at sampling, donors likely had unrecorded immune exposures. PCR used 60 Vbeta primers and 13 Jbeta primers. Libraries were prepared by immunoSEQ multiplex PCR; TCRdb keeps only in-frame clonotypes and omits some of them. The sample carries 130,000 or so clones, around 70% recorded once. Remarks on this clone: Its antigen is currently unknown.

The CDR3 is made up of 13 amino acids. CDR1 is SGHRS and CDR2 is YFSETQ in the germline V gene. Trimming removed 0 bases from V and 5 bases from J, with 9 bases in between. The sample was PBMCs. The origin of this receptor is a man younger than 40 in good health and CMV-seronegative. This sequence joins TRBV5-1 and TRBJ2-7; D may be TRBD1 (5 bases). The DNA of the CDR3 is TGCGCCAGCAGCTTGGTTCTAGGGGACGAGCAGTACTTC. It is translated as CASSLVLGDEQYF.